The rows below give T cell receptor beta chains drawn from one sample of a study of identical twins. Each CDR3 protein gets one entry after TCRdb re-called the 5' RACE reads with MiXCR. The sample contains around 1.7 million distinct CDR3 sequences, more than 30% of which appear only once. Sequencing used cord blood. These receptor sequences come from a newborn girl in good health. Both conserved end residues are part of each CDR3. A D gene is named only where the DNA matches it firmly. Size is stated for part of the rows, as once, few or many counts, or as a class when the clone is expanded.

D	size	V	J	DNA	CDR3
TRBD1	.	TRBV27	TRBJ1-5	TGTGCCAGCAGTAGGGGGACAGGGCATCACCCCCAGCATTTT	CASSRGTGHHPQHF
TRBD1	.	TRBV28	TRBJ2-7	TGTGCCAGCAGTTTATCTCCCCAGGGGGCGAATGAGCAGTACTTC	CASSLSPQGANEQYF
.	.	TRBV5-1	TRBJ2-7	TGCGCTGGCAGCTTGCGAATGGAGGGAGACTACGAGCAGTACTTC	CAGSLRMEGDYEQYF
.	once	TRBV4-2	TRBJ2-2	TGTGCCGGCAGCCAAGAAGGCGGCAGGAACACCGGGGAGCTGTTTTTT	CAGSQEGGRNTGELFF
.	.	TRBV7-2	TRBJ2-2	TGTGCCAGCAGCTTTCAGCTAGACGGCACCGGGGAGCTGTTTTTT	CASSFQLDGTGELFF
.	.	TRBV14	TRBJ2-3	TGTGCCAGCAGCCAAGATCTGCCCCGGCCAGATACGCAGTATTTT	CASSQDLPRPDTQYF
TRBD1	.	TRBV6-1	TRBJ1-1	TGTGCGACCGGAGGACAGGGAGGCACTGAAGCTTTCTTT	CATGGQGGTEAFF
.	few	TRBV5-5	TRBJ2-1	TGTGCCAGCAGCCCCGAATGGGCCCTAGCTGAGCAGTTCTTC	CASSPEWALAEQFF
.	.	TRBV3-1	TRBJ2-1	TGTGCCAGCAGCTCCGCTCGTGGGAATTACAATGAGCAGTTCTTC	CASSSARGNYNEQFF
TRBD2	many	TRBV12-3/TRBV12-4	TRBJ2-1	TGTGCCAGCAGTTTGTGGGCTAGCGGGAGCAATGAGCAGTTCTTC	CASSLWASGSNEQFF
TRBD2	.	TRBV4-2	TRBJ2-2	TGTGCCAGCAGCCGAGGACTAGCGGGTTTAAACACCGGGGAGCTGTTTTTT	CASSRGLAGLNTGELFF
.	.	TRBV24-1	TRBJ2-2	TGTGCCACCAGTGATTTGGACCGAACTGGGGAGCTGTTTTTT	CATSDLDRTGELFF
.	.	TRBV25-1	TRBJ2-7	TGTGCCAGCAGTGAAGAAGGGCAGGGGCCTCACATTGAATGCTACGAGCAGTACTTC	CASSEEGQGPHIECYEQYF
.	.	TRBV5-1	TRBJ1-2	TGCGCCAGCAGCTTGGTGGCAGAGCCTAACTATGGCTACACCTTC	CASSLVAEPNYGYTF
TRBD2	.	TRBV5-6	TRBJ2-7	TGTGCCAGCAGCTTGGACATTAGCGGGAGGGCCTACGAGCAGTACTTC	CASSLDISGRAYEQYF
.	few	TRBV20-1	TRBJ1-2	TGCAGTGCTAGAGATTCAGGATACGGACGCTATGGCTACACCTTC	CSARDSGYGRYGYTF
.	few	TRBV20-1	TRBJ2-2	TGCAGTGCTAGAAGCATTGACACCGGGGAGCTGTTTTTT	CSARSIDTGELFF
.	.	TRBV12-3/TRBV12-4	TRBJ2-3	TGTGCCAGCAGTAGGACAGATATGCAGTATTTT	CASSRTDMQYF
.	few	TRBV4-2	TRBJ2-3	TGTGCCAGCAGCCAAGTATTACTGGACACAGATACGCAGTATTTT	CASSQVLLDTDTQYF
.	few	TRBV21-1	TRBJ2-3	TGTGCCAGCAGCAAAGGGGTTCCTAGCGGCACAGATACGCAGTATTTT	CASSKGVPSGTDTQYF
TRBD1	.	TRBV4-1	TRBJ2-7	TGCGCCAGCAGCCCCAAGGACAGGGACTACGAGCAGTACTTC	CASSPKDRDYEQYF
TRBD1	.	TRBV7-9	TRBJ1-1	TGTGCCAGCAGCTTATTGAAGGGACAGGGCGTGAACACTGAAGCTTTCTTT	CASSLLKGQGVNTEAFF
.	.	TRBV20-1	TRBJ1-6	TGCAGTGCTAGACCCTCACCCCTCCACTTT	CSARPSPLHF
TRBD1	few	TRBV10-3	TRBJ2-3	TGTGCCATCAGTGAGTCCCTAACAGGGGGCACAGATACGCAGTATTTT	CAISESLTGGTDTQYF
.	.	TRBV16	TRBJ1-5	TGTGCCAGCAGCCGGGCGGCGCGGGGCAATCAGCCCCAGCATTTT	CASSRAARGNQPQHF
TRBD1	few	TRBV5-1	TRBJ1-5	TGCGCCAGCAGTCGGGGAGACAGGGGAAGCAATCAGCCCCAGCATTTT	CASSRGDRGSNQPQHF
.	.	TRBV28	TRBJ2-2	TGTGCCAGCAGTACAGTGTGGAACACCGGGGAGCTGTTTTTT	CASSTVWNTGELFF
TRBD2	.	TRBV20-1	TRBJ2-7	TGCAGTGCTAGAGAGATAGCGGGGTACGAGCAGTACTTC	CSAREIAGYEQYF
.	.	TRBV3-1	TRBJ2-7	TGTGCCAGCAGCCAAGGGGTTTCTGGTACCTACGAGCAGTACTTC	CASSQGVSGTYEQYF
TRBD2	.	TRBV19	TRBJ2-1	TGTGCCAGTAGTATCTCTGGGGGGGGATACAATGAGCAGTTCTTC	CASSISGGGYNEQFF
TRBD1	few	TRBV29-1	TRBJ1-2	TGCAGCGTTGAAGGGCAGGGGGCGGACTATGGCTACACCTTC	CSVEGQGADYGYTF
.	few	TRBV12-3/TRBV12-4	TRBJ1-2	TGTGCCAGCAGTTTAAGTAGGTCCTACGATGGCTACACCTTC	CASSLSRSYDGYTF
.	.	TRBV4-1	TRBJ1-5	TGCGCCAGCAGCCAAGATCCCCGGGGTTGGAATCAGCCCCAGCATTTT	CASSQDPRGWNQPQHF
TRBD2	few	TRBV12-5	TRBJ2-3	TGTGCTAGTGGTTTGGGGGGACTAGCGGGAGGTCGCACAGATACGCAGTATTTT	CASGLGGLAGGRTDTQYF
.	few	TRBV20-1	TRBJ1-4	TGCAGTGCTAGAGGTCTCCCCCAAGCAACTAATGAAAAACTGTTTTTT	CSARGLPQATNEKLFF
.	once	TRBV5-1	TRBJ2-7	TGCGCCAGCAGCTTTCCCGATCACTACGAGCAGTACTTC	CASSFPDHYEQYF
.	.	TRBV28	TRBJ2-7	TGTGCCAGCAGCCTAATCAATTCCGGGACATCCTACGAGCAGTACTTC	CASSLINSGTSYEQYF
TRBD2	.	TRBV12-3/TRBV12-4	TRBJ2-1	TGTGCCAGCAGCCGCCTAGCGGGGGTTACCAATGAGCAGTTCTTC	CASSRLAGVTNEQFF
TRBD2	many	TRBV6-2/TRBV6-3	TRBJ2-1	TGTGCCAGCAGTGACCAGCGGGGGGCCAATGAGCAGTTCTTC	CASSDQRGANEQFF